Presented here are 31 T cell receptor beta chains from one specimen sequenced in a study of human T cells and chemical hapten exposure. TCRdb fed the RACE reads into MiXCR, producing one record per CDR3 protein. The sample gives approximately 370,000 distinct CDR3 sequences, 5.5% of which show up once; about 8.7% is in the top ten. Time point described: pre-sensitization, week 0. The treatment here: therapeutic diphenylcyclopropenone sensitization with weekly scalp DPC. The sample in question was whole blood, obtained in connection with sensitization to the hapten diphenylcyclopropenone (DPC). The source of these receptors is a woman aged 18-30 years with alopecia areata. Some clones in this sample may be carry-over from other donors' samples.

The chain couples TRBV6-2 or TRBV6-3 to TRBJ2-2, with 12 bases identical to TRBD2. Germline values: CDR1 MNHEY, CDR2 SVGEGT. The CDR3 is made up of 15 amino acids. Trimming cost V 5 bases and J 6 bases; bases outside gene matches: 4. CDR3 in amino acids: CASSQTSGGAGELFF. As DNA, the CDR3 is TGTGCCAGCAGTCAGACTAGCGGGGGAGCCGGGGAGCTGTTTTTT.

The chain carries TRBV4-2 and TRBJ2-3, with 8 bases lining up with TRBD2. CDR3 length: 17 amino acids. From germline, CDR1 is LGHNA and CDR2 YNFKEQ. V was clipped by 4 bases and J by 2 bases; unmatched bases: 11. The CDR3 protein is CASSRRGPSGHTDTQYF. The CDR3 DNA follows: TGTGCCAGCAGCCGAAGAGGCCCTAGCGGGCACACAGATACGCAGTATTTT.

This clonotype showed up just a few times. The CDR3 sequence is CASSLSVVDSTDTQYF. CDR3 sequence (DNA): TGCGCCAGCAGCTTATCAGTCGTAGACAGCACAGATACGCAGTATTTT. The chain combines TRBV5-1 with TRBJ2-3; D remains ambiguous. V shed 2 bases and J shed 0 bases, with 13 bases lying between them. Looked up from germline, CDR1 is SGHRS and CDR2 is YFSETQ. This CDR3 spans 16 amino acids.

The DNA of the CDR3 is TGTGCCAGCAGCTCGGACTTTGAGACCGATCAGCCCCAGCATTTT. Translated, it gives CASSSDFETDQPQHF. The rearrangement links TRBV7-2 to TRBJ1-5; D gene unclear. The CDR3 length is 15 residues. Germline CDR1 reads SGHTA; CDR2 reads FQGNSA. Between the trimmed V and J ends, which lost 4 bases and 5 bases, there was a span of 15 bases.

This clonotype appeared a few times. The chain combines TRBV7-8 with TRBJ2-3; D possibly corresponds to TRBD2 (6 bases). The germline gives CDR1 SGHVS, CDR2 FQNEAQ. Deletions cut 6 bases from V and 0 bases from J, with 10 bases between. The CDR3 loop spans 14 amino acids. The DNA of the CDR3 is TGTGCCAGCAGATCCGGGACTAGCACAGATACGCAGTATTTT. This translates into CASRSGTSTDTQYF.

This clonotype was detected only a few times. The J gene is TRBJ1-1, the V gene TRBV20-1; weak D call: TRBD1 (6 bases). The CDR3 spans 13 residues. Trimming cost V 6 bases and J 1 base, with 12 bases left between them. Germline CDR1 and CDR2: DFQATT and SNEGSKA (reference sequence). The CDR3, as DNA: TGCAGTGCCACCGACAGGAGGAACACTGAAGCTTTCTTT. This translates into CSATDRRNTEAFF.

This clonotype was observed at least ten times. The CDR3 loop reads CASSYYSNTEAFF. CDR3 DNA: TGTGCCAGCAGTTACTACTCGAACACTGAAGCTTTCTTT. The rearrangement links TRBV6-2 or TRBV6-3 to TRBJ1-1; D not certain. The V gene's germline CDR1 is MNHEY and CDR2 SVGEGT. V dropped 1 base and J dropped 1 base, with 4 bases sitting between them. The CDR3 sequence is 13 residues long.

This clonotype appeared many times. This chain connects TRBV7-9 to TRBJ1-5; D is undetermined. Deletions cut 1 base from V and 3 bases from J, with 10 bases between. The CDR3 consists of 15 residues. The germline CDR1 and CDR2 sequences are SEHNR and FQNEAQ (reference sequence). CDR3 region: CASSLGSPFNQPQHF. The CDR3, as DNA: TGTGCCAGCAGCTTAGGGTCGCCCTTCAATCAGCCCCAGCATTTT. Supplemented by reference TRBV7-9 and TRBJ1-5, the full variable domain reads DTGVSQNPRHKITKRGQNVTFRCDPISEHNRLYWYRQTLGQGPEFLTYFQNEAQLEKSRLLSDRFSAERPKGSFSTLEIQRTEQGDSAMYLCASSLGSPFNQPQHFGDGTRLSIL.

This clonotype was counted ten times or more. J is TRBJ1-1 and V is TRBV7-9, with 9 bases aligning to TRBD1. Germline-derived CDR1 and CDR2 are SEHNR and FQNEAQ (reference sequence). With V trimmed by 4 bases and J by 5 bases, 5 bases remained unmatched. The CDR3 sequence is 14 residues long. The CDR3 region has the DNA TGTGCCAGCAGCTGGGGACAGGGACATACTGAAGCTTTCTTT. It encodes CASSWGQGHTEAFF.

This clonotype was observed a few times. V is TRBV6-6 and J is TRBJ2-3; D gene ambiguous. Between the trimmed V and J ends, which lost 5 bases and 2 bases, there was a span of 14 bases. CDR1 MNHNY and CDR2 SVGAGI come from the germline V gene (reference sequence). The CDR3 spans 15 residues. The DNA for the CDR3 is TGTGCCAGCAGTCGTCAACCCCAGCTCACAGATACGCAGTATTTT. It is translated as CASSRQPQLTDTQYF.

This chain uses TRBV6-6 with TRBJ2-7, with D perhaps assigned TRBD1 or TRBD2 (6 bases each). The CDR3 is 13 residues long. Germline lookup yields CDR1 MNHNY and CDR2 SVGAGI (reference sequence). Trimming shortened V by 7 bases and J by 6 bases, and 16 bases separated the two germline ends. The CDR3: CASTRQGGGEQYF. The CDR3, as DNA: TGTGCCAGCACTCGACAAGGAGGGGGCGAGCAGTACTTC.

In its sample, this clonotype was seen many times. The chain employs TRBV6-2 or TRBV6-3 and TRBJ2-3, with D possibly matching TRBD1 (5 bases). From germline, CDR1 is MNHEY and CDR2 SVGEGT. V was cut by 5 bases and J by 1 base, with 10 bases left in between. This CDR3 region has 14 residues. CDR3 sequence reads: CASSLGHGTDTQYF. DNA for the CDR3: TGTGCCAGCAGTCTTGGACATGGCACAGATACGCAGTATTTT.

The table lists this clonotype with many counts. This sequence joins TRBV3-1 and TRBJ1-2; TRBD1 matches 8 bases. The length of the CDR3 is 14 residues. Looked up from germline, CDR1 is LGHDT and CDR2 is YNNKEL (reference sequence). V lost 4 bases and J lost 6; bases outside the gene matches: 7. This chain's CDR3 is CASSPGQGTDGYTF. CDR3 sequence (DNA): TGTGCCAGCAGCCCTGGACAGGGCACTGATGGCTACACCTTC.

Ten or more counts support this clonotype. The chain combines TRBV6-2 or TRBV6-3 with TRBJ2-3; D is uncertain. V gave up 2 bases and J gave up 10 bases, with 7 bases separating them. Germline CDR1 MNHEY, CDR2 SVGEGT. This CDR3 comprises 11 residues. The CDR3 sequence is CASSYGEPQYF. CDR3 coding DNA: TGTGCCAGCAGTTACGGTGAACCGCAGTATTTT.

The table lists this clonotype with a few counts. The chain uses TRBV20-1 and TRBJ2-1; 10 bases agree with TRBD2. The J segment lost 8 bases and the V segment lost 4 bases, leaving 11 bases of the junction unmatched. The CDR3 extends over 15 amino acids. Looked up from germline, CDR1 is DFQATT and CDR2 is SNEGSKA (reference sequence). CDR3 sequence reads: CSATPAGGPVDEQFF. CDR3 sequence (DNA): TGCAGTGCTACTCCAGCGGGGGGGCCGGTCGATGAGCAGTTCTTC.

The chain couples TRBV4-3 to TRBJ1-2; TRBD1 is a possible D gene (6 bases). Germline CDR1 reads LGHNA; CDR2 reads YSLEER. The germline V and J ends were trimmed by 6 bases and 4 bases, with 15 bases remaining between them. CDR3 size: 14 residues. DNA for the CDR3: TGCGCCAGCAGTTATACAGGGTACAGCTATGGCTACACCTTC. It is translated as CASSYTGYSYGYTF.

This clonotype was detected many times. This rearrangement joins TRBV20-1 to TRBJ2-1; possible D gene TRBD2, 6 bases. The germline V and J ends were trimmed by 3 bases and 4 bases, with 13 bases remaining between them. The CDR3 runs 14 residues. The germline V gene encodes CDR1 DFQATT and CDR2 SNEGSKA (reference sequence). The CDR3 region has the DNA TGCAGTGCTAGGAAGACGGGGGTATACAATGAGCAGTTCTTC. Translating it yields CSARKTGVYNEQFF.

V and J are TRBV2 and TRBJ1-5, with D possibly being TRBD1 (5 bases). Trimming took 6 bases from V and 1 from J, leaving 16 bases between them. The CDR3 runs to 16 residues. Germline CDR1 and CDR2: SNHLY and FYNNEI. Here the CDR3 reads CASRRDGDGSNQPQHF. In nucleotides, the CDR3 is TGTGCCAGCAGACGAGACGGGGACGGAAGCAATCAGCCCCAGCATTTT.

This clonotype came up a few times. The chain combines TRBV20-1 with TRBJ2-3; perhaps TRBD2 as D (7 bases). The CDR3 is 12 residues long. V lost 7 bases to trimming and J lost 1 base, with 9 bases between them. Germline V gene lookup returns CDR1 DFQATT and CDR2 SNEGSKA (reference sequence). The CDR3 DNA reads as TGCAGTGTAGGGGGGGGCACAGATACGCAGTATTTT. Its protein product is CSVGGGTDTQYF.

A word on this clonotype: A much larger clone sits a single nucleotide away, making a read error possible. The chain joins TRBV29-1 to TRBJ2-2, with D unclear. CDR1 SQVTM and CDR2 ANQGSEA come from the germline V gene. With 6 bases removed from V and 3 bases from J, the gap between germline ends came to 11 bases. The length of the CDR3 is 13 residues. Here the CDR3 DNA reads TGCAGCGTGACAAGGGCCCACACCGGGGAGCTGTTTTTT. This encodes CSVTRAHTGELFF.

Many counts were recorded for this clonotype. CDR3: CSVTKQGNTEAFF. The CDR3 nucleotides are TGCAGCGTTACTAAGCAAGGGAACACTGAAGCTTTCTTT. The chain recombines TRBV29-1 with TRBJ1-1, with D hard to call. The V end lost 5 bases, the J end lost 1 base, and 11 bases lay between the germline ends. Germline V gene lookup returns CDR1 SQVTM and CDR2 ANQGSEA. The CDR3 has 13 residues.

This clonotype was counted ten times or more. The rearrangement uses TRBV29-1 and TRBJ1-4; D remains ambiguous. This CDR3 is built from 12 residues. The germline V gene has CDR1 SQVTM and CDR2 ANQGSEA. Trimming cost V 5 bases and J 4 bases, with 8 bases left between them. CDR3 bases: TGCAGCGTTAAGTGGGATAATGAAAAACTGTTTTTT. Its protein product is CSVKWDNEKLFF.

CDR3 region: CASSPPVQATDTQYF. The CDR3 DNA reads TGTGCCAGCAGTCCCCCGGTACAGGCCACAGATACGCAGTATTTT. The chain couples TRBV28 to TRBJ2-3, with a weak D call TRBD1 (5 bases). The CDR3 is made up of 15 amino acids. In germline, CDR1 is MDHEN, CDR2 SYDVKM. Trimming cost V 5 bases and J 2 bases, with 14 bases left between them.

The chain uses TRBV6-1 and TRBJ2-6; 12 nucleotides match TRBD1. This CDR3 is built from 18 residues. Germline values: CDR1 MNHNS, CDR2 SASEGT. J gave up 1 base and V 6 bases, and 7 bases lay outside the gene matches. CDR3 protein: CASSRRGQGASGANVLTF. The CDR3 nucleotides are TGTGCCAGCAGCCGCCGGGGACAGGGGGCGTCTGGGGCCAACGTCCTGACTTTC.

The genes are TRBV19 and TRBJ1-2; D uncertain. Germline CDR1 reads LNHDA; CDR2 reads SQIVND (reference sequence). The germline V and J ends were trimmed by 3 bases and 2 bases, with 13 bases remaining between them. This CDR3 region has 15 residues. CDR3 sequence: CASSIMWPPNYGYTF. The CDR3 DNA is TGTGCCAGTAGTATCATGTGGCCTCCCAACTATGGCTACACCTTC.

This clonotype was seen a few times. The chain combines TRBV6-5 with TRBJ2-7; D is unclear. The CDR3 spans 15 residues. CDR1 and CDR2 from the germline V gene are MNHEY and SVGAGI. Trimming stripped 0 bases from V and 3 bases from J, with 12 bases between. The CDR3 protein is CASSYSSSPRYEQYF. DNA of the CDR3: TGTGCCAGCAGTTACTCGAGCTCACCCCGCTACGAGCAGTACTTC.

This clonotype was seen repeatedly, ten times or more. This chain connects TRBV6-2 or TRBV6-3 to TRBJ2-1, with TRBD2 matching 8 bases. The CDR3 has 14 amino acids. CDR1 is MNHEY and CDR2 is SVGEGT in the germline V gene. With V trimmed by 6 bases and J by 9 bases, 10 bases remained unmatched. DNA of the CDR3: TGTGCCAGCAGACCCTCGGGAGGGACCTGTGAGCAGTTCTTC. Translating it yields CASRPSGGTCEQFF.

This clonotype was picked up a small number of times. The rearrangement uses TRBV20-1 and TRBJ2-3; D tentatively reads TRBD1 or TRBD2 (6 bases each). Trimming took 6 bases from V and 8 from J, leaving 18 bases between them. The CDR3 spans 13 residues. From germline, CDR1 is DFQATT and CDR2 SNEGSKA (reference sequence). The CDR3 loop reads CSAGGNGWATQYF. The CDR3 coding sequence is TGCAGTGCAGGGGGGAATGGTTGGGCTACGCAGTATTTT.

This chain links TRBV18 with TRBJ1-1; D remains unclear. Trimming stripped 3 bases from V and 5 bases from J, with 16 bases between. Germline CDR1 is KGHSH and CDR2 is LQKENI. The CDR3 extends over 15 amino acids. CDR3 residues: CASSPPNPLGTEAFF. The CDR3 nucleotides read TGTGCCAGCTCACCGCCGAATCCTCTTGGGACTGAAGCTTTCTTT. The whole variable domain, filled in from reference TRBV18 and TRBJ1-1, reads NAGVMQNPRHLVRRRGQEARLRCSPMKGHSHVYWYRQLPEEGLKFMVYLQKENIIDESGMPKERFSAEFPKEGPSILRIQQVVRGDSAAYFCASSPPNPLGTEAFFGQGTRLTVV.

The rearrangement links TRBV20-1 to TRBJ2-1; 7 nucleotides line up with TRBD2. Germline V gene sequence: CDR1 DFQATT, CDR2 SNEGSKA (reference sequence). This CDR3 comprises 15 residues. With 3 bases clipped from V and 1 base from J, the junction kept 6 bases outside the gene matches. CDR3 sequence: CSASLAGDSYNEQFF. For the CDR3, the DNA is TGCAGTGCTAGTTTGGCGGGGGATTCCTACAATGAGCAGTTCTTC.

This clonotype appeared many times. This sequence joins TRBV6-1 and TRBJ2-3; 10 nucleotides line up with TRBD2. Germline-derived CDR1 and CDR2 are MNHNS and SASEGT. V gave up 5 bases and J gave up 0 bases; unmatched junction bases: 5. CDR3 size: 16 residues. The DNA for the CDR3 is TGTGCCAGCAGTCTGCGGACTAGCGGAAGCACAGATACGCAGTATTTT. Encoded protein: CASSLRTSGSTDTQYF.